Described below is a single T cell receptor (beta chain) sequence and its context. CDR1 is SNHLY and CDR2 is FYNNEI in the germline V gene. The CDR3 extends over 13 amino acids. Trimming pared 10 bases from V and 5 bases from J, leaving 16 bases between. Only in-frame clones appear in the TCRdb table, and some are missing; sequencing was by immunoSEQ multiplex PCR. Altogether 80,000 to 100,000 clones are present, 82% being singletons, with the ten largest covering roughly 10%. The data were obtained in a study of blood T cell repertoires in COVID-19. Across the study: The United States, Italy and Spain were the sources of the acute and convalescent COVID-19 samples. From T cells, B-cell-depleted T cells, or PBMCs came the material, which was cDNA or gDNA.

The chain has TRBV2 and TRBJ2-3; TRBD1 is a possible D gene (6 bases). The sample taken for sequencing was peripheral blood. The sequence derives from a man between 65 and 79 years old with active or convalescent COVID-19. CDR3 residues: CAKRQVGEDTQYF. CDR3 sequence (DNA): TGTGCCAAAAGACAGGTGGGGGAAGATACGCAGTATTTT.